Sequencing of this TCR beta chain was carried out in a study of T cell responses to AZD1222 COVID-19 vaccine. On this clone: What it recognizes is unknown.

Germline CDR1 is SGDLS and CDR2 is YYNGEE. V lost 4 bases, J lost 12 bases, and 16 bases lay in between. This CDR3 spans 13 amino acids. Study conclusions and caveats: Spike-specific TCRs gained breadth and depth after people received two AZD1222 doses. After the peak T cell response, and only then, were repertoires sampled.

Generated by immunoSEQ multiplex PCR, the TCRdb table keeps only in-frame clones and is missing some. The sample has 90,000 to 120,000 clones; around 90% are singletons. The specimen comprised peripheral blood, sampled on day 0 of AZD1222 vaccination. This chain uses TRBV9 with TRBJ1-4; D perhaps matches TRBD1 (5 bases). The sequence was collected from an adult in good health. CDR3 in DNA: TGTGCCAGCAGCCCCCGGGGGGGAAGGGAACTGTTTTTT. Amino acids: CASSPRGGRELFF.